What follows are 21 T cell receptor beta chains derived from one specimen sequenced in a study of CD8+ T cells in alopecia areata. Stated treatment: oral pan-JAK inhibitor, 5-10 mg twice daily. Sequencing templates came from extracted RNA that was reverse transcribed into cDNA. The repertoire was sequenced with immunoSEQ multiplex PCR; TCRdb's copy has only in-frame clones and lacks some. The data contain 130,000 or so clones, 85% to 90% of them singletons. This specimen consisted of CD8+ T cells sorted from blood, obtained at week 4, from a patient treated with tofacitinib. Receptors were obtained from a human donor with alopecia areata.

The chain recombines TRBV9 with TRBJ2-3; TRBD2 matches at 9 bases. Germline V gives CDR1 SGDLS, CDR2 YYNGEE. V lost 3 bases and J lost 1; bases outside the gene matches: 3. This CDR3 has 15 residues. The CDR3 nucleotides are TGTGCCAGCAGCGCCCAGCGGGGGGGCACAGATACGCAGTATTTT. Protein: CASSAQRGGTDTQYF. Filled out from reference TRBV9 and TRBJ2-3, the complete variable domain reads DSGVTQTPKHLITATGQRVTLRCSPRSGDLSVYWYQQSLDQGLQFLIQYYNGEERAKGNILERFSAQQFPDLHSELNLSSLELGDSALYFCASSAQRGGTDTQYFGPGTRLTVL.

This clone was seen a few times. The chain joins TRBV30 to TRBJ2-7; D perhaps matches TRBD1 (6 bases). Trimming left V 8 bases short and J 5 bases short, with 22 bases between. Looked up from germline, CDR1 is GTSNPN and CDR2 is SVGIG (reference sequence). The CDR3 totals 14 residues. DNA of the CDR3: TGTGCCACTAACCCACCCCGGGACACTGACGAGCAGTACTTC. Amino acids: CATNPPRDTDEQYF.

V is TRBV9 and J is TRBJ2-1; D uncertain. This CDR3 comprises 15 residues. Germline loops: CDR1 SGDLS, CDR2 YYNGEE. V dropped 0 bases and J dropped 6 bases, with 13 bases sitting between them. The CDR3 spells CASSVAADSLNEQFF. CDR3 bases: TGTGCCAGCAGCGTAGCCGCTGACTCACTCAATGAGCAGTTCTTC.

The table lists this clone with a few counts. The V call is TRBV19, the J call TRBJ2-4, with D hard to call. The germline V gene has CDR1 LNHDA and CDR2 SQIVND (reference sequence). Deletions cut 4 bases from V and 8 bases from J, with 15 bases between. The length of the CDR3 is 14 residues. The CDR3 nucleotides are TGTGCCAGTAGTAAGTCAGGCCTCCAAGACATTCAGTACTTC. It translates to CASSKSGLQDIQYF.

The CDR3 nucleotides are TGTGCCAGCAGCTTAACAGGGGGGGACGTTAGAAAACTGTTTTTT. It translates to CASSLTGGDVRKLFF. The chain has TRBV4-2 and TRBJ1-4; TRBD1 agrees at 8 bases. Germline V lookup: CDR1 LGHNA, CDR2 YNFKEQ. J gave up 10 bases and V 5 bases, and 12 bases lay outside the gene matches. The CDR3 sequence is 15 residues long.

V usage is TRBV13 and J usage is TRBJ2-7; D tentatively fits TRBD1 or TRBD2 (6 bases each). The germline CDR1 and CDR2 sequences are PRHDT and FYEKMQ (reference sequence). There are 12 residues in the CDR3. V shed 5 bases and J shed 5 bases, with 10 bases lying between them. CDR3 residues: CASSRGGNEQYF. In nucleotides, the CDR3 is TGTGCCAGCAGCAGAGGGGGGAACGAGCAGTACTTC.

The V and J genes are TRBV5-1 and TRBJ1-2; 8 bases map to TRBD1. Germline V gene lookup returns CDR1 SGHRS and CDR2 YFSETQ. With V trimmed by 3 bases and J by 12 bases, 4 bases remained unmatched. The CDR3 runs 11 residues. In DNA form, the CDR3 reads TGCGCCAGCAGCTCGGGACAGGATCACACCTTC. It encodes CASSSGQDHTF.

V is TRBV30 and J is TRBJ2-5; D unclear. Germline V gene sequence: CDR1 GTSNPN, CDR2 SVGIG (reference sequence). The CDR3 is 13 residues long. The V end lost 0 bases, the J end lost 2 bases, and 7 bases lay between the germline ends. CDR3: CAWSVDLQETQYF. In DNA, the CDR3 is TGTGCCTGGAGTGTCGACCTACAAGAGACCCAGTACTTC.

The CDR3 here is CASSPTGGSEQYF. Here the CDR3 DNA reads TGTGCCAGCAGCCCAACAGGGGGCTCCGAGCAGTACTTC. The rearrangement links TRBV7-6 to TRBJ2-7; the match to TRBD1 covers 9 bases. This CDR3 is 13 amino acids long. Germline values: CDR1 SGHVS, CDR2 FNYEAQ. Trimming took 5 bases from V and 6 from J; bases not matched to a gene: 5. Full variable domain (outside the CDR3, taken from reference TRBV7-6 and TRBJ2-7): GAGVSQSPRYKVTKRGQDVALRCDPISGHVSLYWYRQALGQGPEFLTYFNYEAQQDKSGLPNDRFSAERPEGSISTLTIQRTEQRDSAMYRCASSPTGGSEQYFGPGTRLTVT.

The gene calls are TRBV7-9 and TRBJ2-7, with TRBD1 identical over 7 bases. This CDR3 comprises 12 residues. The germline V gene encodes CDR1 SEHNR and CDR2 FQNEAQ (reference sequence). J gave up 6 bases and V 10 bases, and 9 bases lay outside the gene matches. The CDR3, as DNA: TGTGCCACCATAACAGGGGAAGGCGAGCAGTACTTC. Protein product: CATITGEGEQYF.

Comment on this clone: An end of the junction differs from the germline gene, which may be a read error. The chain is built from TRBV2 and TRBJ2-1; no firm D call. Per the germline V gene, CDR1 is SNHLY and CDR2 is FYNNEI. CDR3 size: 12 residues. CDR3 sequence reads: CASSGLLSERFF. The DNA of the CDR3 is TGTGCCAGCAGTGGGCTACTTTCTGAGCGGTTCTTC.

The chain is built from TRBV29-1 and TRBJ2-3, with D perhaps TRBD1 or TRBD2 (5 bases each). V lost 4 bases to trimming and J lost 9 bases, with 20 bases between them. This CDR3 has 14 residues. Germline values: CDR1 SQVTM, CDR2 ANQGSEA. The CDR3 DNA follows: TGCAGCGTTGGCGCCCCGGGGCGGACGGGGACGCAGTATTTT. This translates into CSVGAPGRTGTQYF.

This sequence joins TRBV27 and TRBJ1-1; no definite D call. CDR3 size: 13 residues. The V gene lost 3 bases and the J gene lost 1 base, with 6 bases spanning the gap. Per germline, CDR1 MNHEY and CDR2 SMNVEV (reference sequence). The CDR3 nucleotides are TGTGCCAGCAGTTTTGCAGAGAACACTGAAGCTTTCTTT. It specifies CASSFAENTEAFF.

V and J are TRBV19 and TRBJ2-1, with D perhaps TRBD1 or TRBD2 (5 bases each). Germline assignment: CDR1 LNHDA and CDR2 SQIVND (reference sequence). This CDR3 comprises 14 residues. Trimming left V 1 base short and J 2 bases short, with 6 bases between. CDR3 DNA: TGTGCCAGTAGTATAGGGGGGACCTACAATGAGCAGTTCTTC. As protein: CASSIGGTYNEQFF.

This rearrangement joins TRBV7-9 to TRBJ2-1; D not resolved. Germline CDR1 is SEHNR and CDR2 is FQNEAQ (reference sequence). The CDR3 runs 12 residues. V lost 7 bases and J 4 bases, leaving 8 bases between the germline ends. The CDR3 is CASNISYNEQFF. The DNA for the CDR3 is TGTGCCAGCAACATCAGTTACAATGAGCAGTTCTTC.

The chain couples TRBV19 to TRBJ2-2; TRBD2 matches at 9 bases. The CDR3 runs 23 residues. The trim removed 8 bases at V and 0 bases at J, leaving 28 bases unmatched. Germline lookup yields CDR1 LNHDA and CDR2 SQIVND (reference sequence). Written as DNA, the CDR3 is TGTGCCAGTCCATTCCTCAATCCATTCCAAGTTAAGGCGGGAGGGCCGAACACCGGGGAGCTGTTTTTT. Encoded protein: CASPFLNPFQVKAGGPNTGELFF.

The rearrangement joins TRBV29-1 to TRBJ2-7; the D is unclear. The CDR3 runs 13 residues. CDR1 and CDR2 from the germline V gene are SQVTM and ANQGSEA. V lost 1 base, J lost 3 bases, and 10 bases lay in between. CDR3 sequence reads: CSVEVKESYEQYF. In nucleotides, the CDR3 is TGCAGCGTTGAAGTCAAAGAGAGCTACGAGCAGTACTTC.

V and J are TRBV29-1 and TRBJ2-3; no reliable D call. The V end was cut by 8 bases, the J end by 0 bases, with 15 bases between. In germline, CDR1 is SQVTM, CDR2 ANQGSEA. CDR3 length equals 14 residues. The DNA for the CDR3 is TGCAGCTCGCGAGAAACGCCTAGCACAGATACGCAGTATTTT. Translating gives CSSRETPSTDTQYF.

The chain uses TRBV19 and TRBJ2-7, with D unresolved. Germline V gene sequence: CDR1 LNHDA, CDR2 SQIVND (reference sequence). Trimming shortened V by 1 base and J by 3 bases, and 10 bases separated the two germline ends. CDR3 size: 14 residues. CDR3 DNA sequence: TGTGCCAGTAGTATAGGCACAGATAGCTACGAGCAGTACTTC. Protein product: CASSIGTDSYEQYF.

V and J are TRBV4-1 and TRBJ2-7; 9 bases align to TRBD1. This CDR3 is built from 15 residues. V lost 4 bases to trimming and J lost 2 bases; unmatched junction nucleotides: 6. Germline V gene lookup returns CDR1 MGHRA and CDR2 YSYEKL. The CDR3 DNA sequence: TGCGCCAGCAGCCCGTCGACAGGGGGGACCTACGAGCAGTACTTC. This gives the protein CASSPSTGGTYEQYF.

A single count supports this clone. The chain links TRBV7-8 to TRBJ2-4; weak D call: TRBD2 (6 bases). The CDR3 is 16 amino acids. Germline values: CDR1 SGHVS, CDR2 FQNEAQ. Trimming stripped 0 bases from V and 1 base from J, with 10 bases between. In DNA form, the CDR3 reads TGTGCCAGCAGCTTAGCCGCGGGGCGGGCCAAAAACATTCAGTACTTC. Amino acids: CASSLAAGRAKNIQYF.